This T cell receptor (beta chain) was captured in a study of blood T cells in healthy people across ages. On this clonotype itself: Its antigen is not identified.

Study-wide findings and caveats: Versus aged donors, long-lived donors had higher diversity and more naive CD4+ cells. Unknown CMV status may confound age-related changes in expanded clones.

Sample-barcoded 5' priming and a J-beta primer mix drove a second PCR of about 6 to 12 cycles. TCRdb itself ran the 5' RACE reads through MiXCR, one entry per CDR3 protein. Of 650,000 to 1,000,000 distinct CDR3 sequences listed, under 40% are singletons. The clonotype comes from a young man in good health. Sequenced input: blood.

DNA of the CDR3: TGTGCCAGCAGCCGGAGGAGAAGAAGCTACGAGCAGTACTTC. Translated, it gives CASSRRRRSYEQYF. V usage is TRBV28 and J usage is TRBJ2-7; a possible D gene is TRBD2 (5 bases). The V gene lost 6 bases and the J gene lost 3 bases, with 15 bases spanning the gap. The CDR3 length is 14 residues. CDR1 is MDHEN and CDR2 is SYDVKM in the germline V gene.